What follows describes a single TCR beta chain. No antigen is known for it. The sample comes from a study of T cell responses to AZD1222 COVID-19 vaccine. Notes on the study in general: Repertoire collection took place solely once the T cell response had peaked. Targets within unmutated variant regions were reportedly found for nearly half of spike-specific TCRs. CD4 TCRs associated with vaccination spanned spike, dominating at 160-218 and 743-854. Donors, mostly white British, included more females; clonal diversity was possibly underestimated.

CDR3 size: 11 residues. Germline CDR1 is MNHEY and CDR2 is SVGAGI. Trimming removed 8 bases from V and 7 bases from J, with 8 bases in between. Only in-frame clones appear in the TCRdb table, and some are missing; sequencing was by immunoSEQ multiplex PCR. Of 95,000 to 100,000 clones listed, 90% were seen once; the top ten hold 1% to 1.5%. The specimen comprised peripheral blood, sampled on day 0 of AZD1222 vaccination. This sequence originates from an adult in good health. The chain recombines TRBV6-5 with TRBJ1-4; D is ambiguous. The CDR3 region is CASAVVEKLFF. In nucleotides, the CDR3 is TGTGCCAGCGCAGTCGTTGAAAAACTGTTTTTT.